A single sample is the source of the 12 T cell receptor beta chains below, sequenced in a study of blood T cell repertoires in COVID-19. Generated by immunoSEQ multiplex PCR, the TCRdb table keeps only in-frame clones and is missing some. The table lists a few hundred thousand clones, 87% of them singletons. The sample taken for sequencing was peripheral blood. Every receptor here comes from a woman in her fifties or sixties who had recovered from COVID-19.

The rearrangement links TRBV7-2 to TRBJ1-4, with D perhaps TRBD1 (5 bases). Trimming removed 1 base from V and 7 bases from J, with 16 bases in between. The CDR3 extends over 16 amino acids. Germline-derived CDR1 and CDR2 are SGHTA and FQGNSA. The CDR3 bases are TGTGCCAGCAGCTTAGTTAGCCAGGGTGTTGGTGAAAAACTGTTTTTT. Residues: CASSLVSQGVGEKLFF.

The chain carries TRBV29-1 and TRBJ2-2; TRBD2 aligns across 7 bases. CDR1 is SQVTM, CDR2 ANQGSEA, per germline. V shed 7 bases, J shed 2 bases, and the junction held 4 bases outside the gene matches. The CDR3 contains 13 residues. The CDR3 spells CSGTRFNTGELFF. Here the CDR3 DNA reads TGCAGCGGGACTAGATTTAACACCGGGGAGCTGTTTTTT.

This clone appeared a single time. The chain uses TRBV6-2 or TRBV6-3 and TRBJ1-5, with D possibly matching TRBD1 (5 bases). The germline gives CDR1 MNHEY, CDR2 SVGEGT. Trimming left V 2 bases short and J 5 bases short, with 16 bases between. This CDR3 spans 16 amino acids. CDR3 loop: CASSYRQLGGDQPQHF. The DNA of the CDR3 is TGTGCCAGCAGTTACCGACAGCTCGGGGGAGATCAGCCCCAGCATTTT.

The chain couples TRBV4-1 to TRBJ2-1; 11 nucleotides match TRBD2. V lost 1 base to trimming and J lost 9 bases; unmatched junction nucleotides: 8. The CDR3 extends over 16 amino acids. Germline values: CDR1 MGHRA, CDR2 YSYEKL. The CDR3: CASSQVSASGRSEQFF. CDR3 nucleotide sequence: TGCGCCAGCAGCCAAGTTTCGGCTAGCGGGAGGAGTGAGCAGTTCTTC.

This rearrangement joins TRBV7-5 to TRBJ2-2; TRBD1 is taken as the D call from the table, unchecked against the DNA. TRBV7-5 is recorded as a pseudogene. The CDR3 runs 17 residues. CDR3 amino acids: CARSTSLGTATTGELFF. For the CDR3, the DNA is TGTGCCAGAAGCACGTCCCTCGGGACAGCGACCACCGGGGAGCTGTTTTTT.

The CDR3 reads CASSQDILAGDVGQYF. CDR3 nucleotide sequence: TGCGCCAGCAGCCAAGACATACTAGCGGGGGATGTCGGGCAGTACTTC. The chain uses TRBV4-1 and TRBJ2-7; 11 positions agree with TRBD2. CDR3 length: 16 amino acids. Looked up from germline, CDR1 is MGHRA and CDR2 is YSYEKL. The ends lost 0 bases at V and 9 bases at J; junction bases unmatched: 10.

The rearrangement uses TRBV6-2 or TRBV6-3 and TRBJ2-1, with D possibly TRBD2 on 5 matching bases. In germline, CDR1 is MNHEY, CDR2 SVGEGT. The V end lost 3 bases, the J end lost 7 bases, and 10 bases lay between the germline ends. This CDR3 comprises 13 residues. CDR3 DNA sequence: TGTGCCAGCAGTTATGTAGCGACGAATGAGCAGTTCTTC. Protein product: CASSYVATNEQFF.

This clone appeared once. This sequence joins TRBV5-1 and TRBJ1-4; 7 bases fit TRBD1. Germline loops: CDR1 SGHRS, CDR2 YFSETQ. V lost 3 bases to trimming and J lost 0 bases; unmatched junction nucleotides: 8. The CDR3 covers 17 residues. CDR3 in amino acids: CASSSQGDPATNEKLFF. In DNA, the CDR3 is TGCGCCAGCAGCTCCCAGGGGGACCCTGCAACTAATGAAAAACTGTTTTTT.

This clone occurred once. The genes are TRBV4-3 and TRBJ2-7, with TRBD1 identical over 8 bases. The CDR3 sequence is 18 residues long. CDR1 is LGHNA, CDR2 YSLEER, per germline. V gave up 1 base and J gave up 0 bases; unmatched junction bases: 11. Here the CDR3 DNA reads TGCGCCAGCAGCCAAGCTGCAGAGACAGGGGTCGCCTCCTACGAGCAGTACTTC. As protein: CASSQAAETGVASYEQYF.

This clone was picked up one time. The rearrangement joins TRBV6-5 to TRBJ2-2; D call uncertain. This CDR3 is built from 12 residues. Germline CDR1 and CDR2: MNHEY and SVGAGI. Trimming removed 7 bases from V and 1 base from J, with 4 bases in between. The chain's CDR3 is CASTLNTGELFF. DNA of the CDR3: TGTGCCAGCACCCTGAACACCGGGGAGCTGTTTTTT.

This clone was seen just once. The chain couples TRBV29-1 to TRBJ1-2, with D possibly TRBD1 on 6 matching bases. Germline V gene sequence: CDR1 SQVTM, CDR2 ANQGSEA. The CDR3 is made up of 13 amino acids. V was clipped by 3 bases and J by 14 bases, with 22 bases between them. This chain's CDR3 is CSVEGAGGPSGTF. CDR3 nucleotide sequence: TGCAGCGTTGAGGGGGCGGGGGGCCCATCGGGAACCTTC.

The CDR3 nucleotides read TGTGCCAGCAGCTTAGGGGGACTAGCGGGAGGGCCTTCCAAAAACATTCAGTACTTC. It specifies CASSLGGLAGGPSKNIQYF. This chain connects TRBV11-2 to TRBJ2-4; 16 nucleotides agree with TRBD2. Losses at the gene ends were 1 base for V and 2 bases for J; bases not matched to a gene: 5. Germline values: CDR1 SGHAT, CDR2 FQNNGV. The CDR3 covers 19 residues.